Presented here are 11 T cell receptor beta chains from one specimen sequenced in a study of T cell changes during pregnancy in multiple sclerosis. The protocol was immunoSEQ multiplex PCR, while the TCRdb copy is restricted to in-frame clones and leaves out a portion. This table has around 99,000 clones, 85% to 95% appearing once. Sample: peripheral blood, taken in the first trimester of pregnancy. These receptors were obtained from a female donor with multiple sclerosis, enrolled in a pregnancy study.

This rearrangement joins TRBV7-6 to TRBJ2-4; maybe TRBD1 (6 bases). V was trimmed by 3 bases and J by 5 bases, leaving 17 bases between them. The CDR3 is 16 residues long. CDR1 is SGHVS, CDR2 FNYEAQ, per germline. The CDR3 coding sequence is TGTGCCAGCAGCTTCAAACAGGGATGTTGGGAAAACATTCAGTACTTC. Encoded protein: CASSFKQGCWENIQYF.

The J gene is TRBJ2-7, the V gene TRBV28; TRBD2 aligns across 9 bases. Germline V gene sequence: CDR1 MDHEN, CDR2 SYDVKM. The CDR3 extends over 15 amino acids. J was trimmed by 4 bases and V by 5 bases; bases with no gene match: 9. This CDR3 is CASSTSSGRLYEQYF. Here the CDR3 DNA reads TGTGCCAGCAGTACAAGTAGCGGGAGATTGTACGAGCAGTACTTC. The variable domain in full, with the rest retrieved from reference TRBV28 and TRBJ2-7, is DVKVTQSSRYLVKRTGEKVFLECVQDMDHENMFWYRQDPGLGLRLIYFSYDVKMKEKGDIPEGYSVSREKKERFSLILESASTNQTSMYLCASSTSSGRLYEQYFGPGTRLTVT.

The V and J genes are TRBV19 and TRBJ2-7; D might be TRBD2 (5 bases). The CDR3 length is 15 residues. Trimming pared 4 bases from V and 4 bases from J, leaving 17 bases between. CDR1 is LNHDA, CDR2 SQIVND, per germline (reference sequence). CDR3 in DNA: TGTGCCAGTAGTACCGGGGTGGCGGGTATATACGAGCAGTACTTC. This translates into CASSTGVAGIYEQYF.

The V call is TRBV5-4, the J call TRBJ2-2; TRBD2 is a possible D gene (6 bases). Trimming took off 3 bases at V and 4 bases at J, with 16 bases between the two ends. The CDR3 is 16 residues long. Germline assignment: CDR1 SGHNT and CDR2 YYREEE (reference sequence). The CDR3 DNA sequence: TGTGCCAGCAGCTCCGGAGGGGCGAGTCGCACCGGGGAGCTGTTTTTT. Translated: CASSSGGASRTGELFF. The variable domain in full, with the rest retrieved from reference TRBV5-4 and TRBJ2-2, is ETGVTQSPTHLIKTRGQQVTLRCSSQSGHNTVSWYQQALGQGPQFIFQYYREEENGRGNFPPRFSGLQFPNYSSELNVNALELDDSALYLCASSSGGASRTGELFFGEGSRLTVL.

Regarding this clone: Distinct nucleotide sequences in the sample also encode this CDR3. V gene TRBV9 combines with J gene TRBJ2-1; TRBD2 aligns across 8 bases. Germline trimming cut 4 bases from V and 2 bases from J; bases unmatched to any gene: 5. Germline V gene data show CDR1 as SGDLS and CDR2 as YYNGEE. This CDR3 is 15 amino acids long. In DNA, the CDR3 is TGTGCCAGCAGCTCACGACTAGCGACCTACAATGAGCAGTTCTTC. It specifies CASSSRLATYNEQFF.

The gene calls are TRBV28 and TRBJ2-3; TRBD2 agrees at 7 bases. The germline CDR1 and CDR2 sequences are MDHEN and SYDVKM. V shed 6 bases, J shed 3 bases, and the junction held 12 bases outside the gene matches. This CDR3 has 16 amino acids. CDR3 nucleotide sequence: TGTGCCAGCAGCCCCACTGGTTGGGAGGGAACAGATACGCAGTATTTT. Protein product: CASSPTGWEGTDTQYF.

The chain has TRBV7-9 and TRBJ1-1, with D possibly being TRBD1 (5 bases). V gave up 3 bases and J gave up 1 base, with 18 bases separating them. The CDR3 loop spans 17 amino acids. Germline CDR1 and CDR2: SEHNR and FQNEAQ (reference sequence). For the CDR3, the DNA is TGTGCCAGCAGCTTCCCCGCGGGGGAGGGGAGGAACACTGAAGCTTTCTTT. Protein sequence: CASSFPAGEGRNTEAFF.

V gene TRBV4-3 combines with J gene TRBJ1-1; 7 bases agree with TRBD1. Germline trimming cut 4 bases from V and 1 base from J; bases unmatched to any gene: 6. The CDR3 length is 15 residues. In germline, CDR1 is LGHNA, CDR2 YSLEER. This CDR3 is CASSPGGGRNTEAFF. In DNA form, the CDR3 reads TGCGCCAGCAGCCCAGGAGGGGGCCGGAACACTGAAGCTTTCTTT.

This clone appeared a single time. The chain joins TRBV30 to TRBJ2-1, with D possibly TRBD1 on 5 matching bases. The V end was cut by 4 bases, the J end by 1 base, with 11 bases between. Per germline, CDR1 GTSNPN and CDR2 SVGIG (reference sequence). This CDR3 comprises 14 residues. The CDR3 nucleotides are TGTGCCTGGACTCAAGGGGTTTCCTACAATGAGCAGTTCTTC. Translated, it gives CAWTQGVSYNEQFF.

This rearrangement joins TRBV6-1 to TRBJ2-7; 11 nucleotides agree with TRBD1. From germline, CDR1 is MNHNS and CDR2 SASEGT. J gave up 3 bases and V 8 bases, and 6 bases lay outside the gene matches. The CDR3 covers 14 residues. CDR3 protein: CASDPGTGGYEQYF. As DNA, the CDR3 is TGTGCCAGCGATCCGGGGACAGGGGGCTACGAGCAGTACTTC.

V usage is TRBV4-1 and J usage is TRBJ2-1, with D unclear. The germline V gene encodes CDR1 MGHRA and CDR2 YSYEKL. The CDR3 totals 13 residues. V was pared by 1 base and J by 10 bases, with 11 bases between. This chain's CDR3 is CASSQALVAEQFF. The CDR3 region has the DNA TGCGCCAGCAGCCAAGCTTTAGTTGCAGAGCAGTTCTTC.